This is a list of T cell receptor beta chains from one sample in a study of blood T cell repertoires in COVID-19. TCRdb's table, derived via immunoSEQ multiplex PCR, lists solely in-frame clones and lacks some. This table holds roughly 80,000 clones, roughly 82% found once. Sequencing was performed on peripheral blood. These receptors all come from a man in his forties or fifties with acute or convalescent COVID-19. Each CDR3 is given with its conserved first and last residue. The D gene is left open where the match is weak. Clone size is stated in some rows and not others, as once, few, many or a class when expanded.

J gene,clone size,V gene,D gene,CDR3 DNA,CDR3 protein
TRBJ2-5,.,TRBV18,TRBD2,TGTGCCAGCTCACCGGAGGGACTAAACCAAGAGACCCAGTACTTC,CASSPEGLNQETQYF
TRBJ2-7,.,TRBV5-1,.,TGCGCCAGCAGCAGGGCGGTAGGCCAGGGGACCTACGAGCAGTACTTC,CASSRAVGQGTYEQYF
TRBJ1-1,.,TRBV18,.,TGTGCCAGCTCACCGGGGGCGTACACTGAAGCTTTCTTT,CASSPGAYTEAFF
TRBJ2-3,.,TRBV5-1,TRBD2,TGCGCCAGCAGCATCGGACTAGCGGCCCGCACAGATACGCAGTATTTT,CASSIGLAARTDTQYF
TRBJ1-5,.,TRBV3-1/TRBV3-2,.,TGTGCCAGCAGCCCTGGGACAATAAAACAGCCCCAGCATTTT,CASSPGTIKQPQHF
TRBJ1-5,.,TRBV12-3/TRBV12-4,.,TGTGCCAGCAGCCTAGATGAGCCCCAGCATTTT,CASSLDEPQHF
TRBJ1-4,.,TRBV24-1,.,TGTGCCACCAGTGACTACGACAGTGACCTGTTTTTT,CATSDYDSDLFF
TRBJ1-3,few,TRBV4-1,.,TGCGCCAGCAGCCAAGCGTTCCGTGGAAACACCATATATTTT,CASSQAFRGNTIYF
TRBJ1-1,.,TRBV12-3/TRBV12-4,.,TGTGCCAGCATCAAAGACGGGACTGAAGCTTTCTTT,CASIKDGTEAFF
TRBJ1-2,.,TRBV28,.,TGTGCCAGCAGCGGTACAGGGAAGGGCTATGGCTACACCTTC,CASSGTGKGYGYTF
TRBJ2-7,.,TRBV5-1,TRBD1,TGCGCCAGCAGCCCAGGGACAGGGTACTACGAGCAGTACTTC,CASSPGTGYYEQYF
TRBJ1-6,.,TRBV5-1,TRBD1,TGCGCCAGCAGCTTGGATACTATGGGACAGGGGAGTTCACCCCTCCACTTT,CASSLDTMGQGSSPLHF
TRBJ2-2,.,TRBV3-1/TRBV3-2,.,TGTGCCAGCAGCCAAGATCCAGTAGTCGGCGGGGCAAACACCGGGGAGCTGTTTTTT,CASSQDPVVGGANTGELFF
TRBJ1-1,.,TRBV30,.,TGTGCCTGGAGCCCATTCCGGGGGGGTACTGAAGCTTTCTTT,CAWSPFRGGTEAFF
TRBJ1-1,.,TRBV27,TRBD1,TGTGCCAGCAGTTACCCGGACAGGGGGGAAGCTTTCTTT,CASSYPDRGEAFF